This record concerns one T cell receptor (beta chain) sequence. The sample contains more than one DNA sequence encoding this CDR3. Profiled with immunoSEQ multiplex PCR; TCRdb holds only in-frame clones, not every one. Of more than 350,000 clones detected, nearly 90% appear once; the ten largest clones hold approximately 1.5%. Participants spanned ages about 18 to 100 years and resided in 20 to 30 US areas. The data were taken from a study of blood T cell repertoires in COVID-19. Germline values: CDR1 MNHEY, CDR2 SMNVEV (reference sequence). V was trimmed by 10 bases and J by 3 bases, leaving 10 bases between them. This CDR3 contains 11 residues.

The chain links TRBV27 to TRBJ2-7; the D gene is possibly TRBD1 (6 bases). Sequencing input: PBMCs or T cells enriched from blood (not recorded which). This receptor was identified in a woman aged 18-35 years who had been exposed to COVID-19. For the CDR3, the DNA is TGTGCCACCTCCAGGGGCTACGAGCAGTACTTC. Translating gives CATSRGYEQYF.